This TCR beta chain was identified in a study of PD-L1 blockade in urothelial cancer. The wider study: Males with bladder-origin urothelial cancer constituted about 85% of the roughly 29 patients. Blood was evaluated 3 weeks (second dose) and 6 weeks after therapy began. Study results and caveats: By 3 weeks, tumor-associated blood clones had expanded more in durable-benefit patients.

The CDR3 extends over 16 amino acids. The ends lost 2 bases at V and 1 base at J; junction bases unmatched: 5. Germline values: CDR1 SEHNR, CDR2 FQNEAQ (reference sequence). For this clone: Its antigen is undetermined.

This sample's time point: peripheral blood 6 weeks after treatment start. The number of samples from each patient was between 1 and 8, taken pretreatment and on-treatment. Sequencing used immunoSEQ multiplex PCR; TCRdb keeps in-frame clones, though not all of them. Of roughly 100,000 clones listed, 70% to 90% are singletons. The sequencing used PBMCs, collected around atezolizumab (anti-PD-L1) treatment. The rearrangement joins TRBV7-9 to TRBJ1-1; TRBD1 matches 9 bases. The clonotype was recovered from a man in his 70s with urothelial cancer. CDR3 residues: CASSLRGQGGNTEAFF. Written as DNA, the CDR3 is TGTGCCAGCAGCTTAAGGGGACAGGGAGGGAACACTGAAGCTTTCTTT.